The 7 T cell receptor beta chains reported below all come from one sample, sequenced in a study of T-cell reconstitution after alpha-beta-depleted transplantation in children. As it was prepared, the TCRbeta library received unique molecular identifiers. TCRdb processed the PCR reads anew with MiXCR; each CDR3 protein has one entry. The table lists around 800,000 distinct CDR3 sequences, 15% to 20% of them singletons. The material sequenced was PBMCs, mostly from graft donor cells, taken 360 days after TCRalphabeta/CD19-depleted stem cell transplant. These receptors were obtained from a male patient aged 10 to 17 who had a stem cell transplant for acute lymphoblastic leukemia, so the T cells may come from the graft donor.

This clonotype has at least ten counts. V and J are TRBV6-5 and TRBJ2-7, with D tentatively TRBD1 (6 bases). The length of the CDR3 is 17 residues. Germline CDR1 is MNHEY and CDR2 is SVGAGI. Between the trimmed V and J ends, which lost 0 bases and 1 base, there was a span of 16 bases. The CDR3 reads CASSYSQGPPWSYEQYF. The CDR3 bases are TGTGCCAGCAGTTACTCCCAGGGGCCTCCGTGGTCCTACGAGCAGTACTTC.

The rearrangement joins TRBV29-1 to TRBJ2-3; TRBD1 is a possible D gene (6 bases). CDR3 length equals 14 residues. CDR1 is SQVTM, CDR2 ANQGSEA, per germline. Trimming removed 5 bases at V and 3 bases at J, with 15 bases between. The CDR3 sequence: CSVPQGSRTDTQYF. In nucleotides, the CDR3 is TGCAGCGTTCCTCAGGGGAGTCGGACAGATACGCAGTATTTT.

This clonotype was detected a few times. The chain employs TRBV5-1 and TRBJ2-1, with D perhaps matching TRBD1 (6 bases). Germline values: CDR1 SGHRS, CDR2 YFSETQ. This CDR3 contains 15 residues. Trimming stripped 6 bases from V and 0 bases from J, with 13 bases between. The CDR3 DNA is TGCGCCAGCAACCATAAACAGGGCTCCTACAATGAGCAGTTCTTC. Protein product: CASNHKQGSYNEQFF.

This clonotype has a handful of counts. The V call is TRBV27, the J call TRBJ2-5, with 7 bases that match TRBD2. Germline V gives CDR1 MNHEY, CDR2 SMNVEV (reference sequence). This CDR3 is built from 16 residues. V shed 5 bases and J 5 bases; nucleotides not matched to a gene: 14. This CDR3 reads CASSPDEVAGSETQYF. The CDR3 DNA follows: TGTGCCAGCAGTCCGGATGAGGTAGCGGGCTCGGAGACCCAGTACTTC.

CDR3 loop: CASSYILVAGGPYNEQFF. The DNA for the CDR3 is TGTGCCAGCAGTTATATACTCGTAGCGGGAGGGCCATACAATGAGCAGTTCTTC. The rearrangement links TRBV6-5 to TRBJ2-1, with 11 bases lining up with TRBD2. CDR3 size: 18 residues. The germline V gene has CDR1 MNHEY and CDR2 SVGAGI. Trimming took 3 bases from V and 4 from J; bases not matched to a gene: 11.

V gene TRBV3-1 combines with J gene TRBJ2-1; 9 bases fit TRBD2. This CDR3 comprises 14 residues. The trim removed 2 bases at V and 9 bases at J, leaving 5 bases unmatched. Germline assignment: CDR1 LGHDT and CDR2 YNNKEL (reference sequence). This CDR3 is CASSQSRGRAEQFF. The CDR3, as DNA: TGTGCCAGCAGCCAATCTCGCGGGAGGGCTGAGCAGTTCTTC.

The genes are TRBV3-1 and TRBJ2-1, with 8 nucleotides matching TRBD2. CDR3 length: 16 residues. J was trimmed by 6 bases and V by 5 bases; bases with no gene match: 12. Germline CDR1 reads LGHDT; CDR2 reads YNNKEL (reference sequence). The CDR3 loop is CASSSGTSGFFNEQFF. CDR3 DNA sequence: TGTGCCAGCAGCTCCGGGACTAGTGGATTTTTCAATGAGCAGTTCTTC.